These 18 T cell receptor beta chains share one sample of origin, sequenced in a study of post-analysis software for immune sequencing data (dated by TCRdb to about 2015). General conclusions and limits of the study: Significantly higher frequencies in patients than in controls were found for about 5 TRBV segments, including TRBV5-6, TRBV5-1 and TRBV20-1.

Libraries were prepared through PCR. Sequencer: Illumina HiSeq 2500. To reduce PCR and sequencing biases, unique molecular identifiers were built into the TCR beta cDNA libraries. The public reads were reanalyzed by TCRdb: fastp trimming at Q25, MiXCR alignment, in-frame beta chains only. Each entry merges the rows of one CDR3 protein and shows their most common DNA and genes. The sample table contains 380,000 or so distinct CDR3 sequences; only one count was recorded for less than 40% of them. The ten largest clones capture 13% of the sample. The antigens these receptors bind are not known. The specimen sequenced was blood. These receptors came from a girl aged 10-17 years with multiple sclerosis.

The V call is TRBV6-1, the J call TRBJ1-2, with 12 bases fitting TRBD1. Germline CDR1 and CDR2: MNHNS and SASEGT. V shed 6 bases and J 4 bases; nucleotides not matched to a gene: 9. The CDR3 runs 16 residues. The CDR3 region has the DNA TGTGCCAGCAGGGCTATGGGGACAGGGGGCAGCTATGGCTACACCTTC. This codes for CASRAMGTGGSYGYTF.

The DNA for the CDR3 is TGTGCCAGCAGCCCCTCGGCAGCAAGCTATGGCTACACCTTC. It encodes CASSPSAASYGYTF. The chain couples TRBV7-9 to TRBJ1-2; no clear D. The CDR3 is 14 amino acids. Germline lookup yields CDR1 SEHNR and CDR2 FQNEAQ (reference sequence). Trimming left V 5 bases short and J 4 bases short, with 14 bases between.

The chain couples TRBV29-1 to TRBJ1-2, with 7 bases fitting TRBD1. The CDR3 runs 11 residues. The germline gives CDR1 SQVTM, CDR2 ANQGSEA. After removal of 7 bases from V and 3 bases from J, the junction contained 2 bases not matched to a gene. In nucleotides, the CDR3 is TGCAGCGACGGGACAGACTATGGCTACACCTTC. Its translation is CSDGTDYGYTF.

This sequence joins TRBV4-1 and TRBJ2-7, with 7 bases aligning to TRBD1. This CDR3 is 15 amino acids long. CDR1 is MGHRA and CDR2 is YSYEKL in the germline V gene. V was clipped by 3 bases and J by 5 bases; unmatched bases: 10. CDR3 region: CASSQATGTFNEQYF. The CDR3 DNA reads as TGCGCCAGCAGCCAGGCGACAGGGACGTTCAACGAGCAGTACTTC.

The chain carries TRBV6-6 and TRBJ2-3; 12 bases map to TRBD1. The CDR3 length is 15 residues. From germline, CDR1 is MNHNY and CDR2 SVGAGI (reference sequence). Losses at the gene ends were 8 bases for V and 6 bases for J; bases not matched to a gene: 9. CDR3 residues: CASYFGTGGADTQYF. DNA for the CDR3: TGTGCCAGCTATTTCGGGACAGGGGGCGCGGATACGCAGTATTTT.

The chain uses TRBV5-1 and TRBJ2-5, with 7 positions matching TRBD1. The germline CDR1 and CDR2 sequences are SGHRS and YFSETQ. V was clipped by 4 bases and J by 4 bases; unmatched bases: 10. This CDR3 comprises 15 residues. This chain's CDR3 is CASSDGTALGETQYF. DNA of the CDR3: TGCGCCAGCAGCGACGGGACAGCCCTAGGAGAGACCCAGTACTTC.

This clonotype was picked up a small number of times. The chain is built from TRBV4-2 and TRBJ2-3; 8 bases line up with TRBD2. This CDR3 comprises 18 residues. The germline V gene has CDR1 LGHNA and CDR2 YNFKEQ. J lost 6 bases, V lost 0 bases, and 14 bases had no gene match. This CDR3 is CASSQEGPGTRGGDTQYF. CDR3 bases: TGTGCCAGCAGCCAAGAAGGTCCCGGGACTAGAGGGGGGGATACGCAGTATTTT.

The genes are TRBV7-2 and TRBJ1-2, with D tentatively TRBD1 (5 bases). This CDR3 is 16 amino acids long. The germline CDR1 and CDR2 sequences are SGHTA and FQGNSA. Trimming took off 8 bases at V and 8 bases at J, with 27 bases between the two ends. The CDR3 is CASRLRRGEGLGGYTF. CDR3 coding DNA: TGTGCCAGCCGACTTCGGCGGGGGGAGGGCCTAGGCGGCTACACCTTC.

This clonotype was observed a few times. The chain couples TRBV12-3 or TRBV12-4 to TRBJ2-7, with D perhaps TRBD1 (6 bases). This CDR3 comprises 15 residues. Trimming left V 5 bases short and J 4 bases short, with 18 bases between. CDR3 coding DNA: TGTGCCAGCAGTGAACGCGGAACAGGGTTGTACGAGCAGTACTTC. It specifies CASSERGTGLYEQYF.

This clonotype occurred a few times. The rearrangement links TRBV6-2 or TRBV6-3 to TRBJ2-1, with TRBD2 identical over 13 bases. CDR1 is MNHEY, CDR2 SVGEGT, per germline. V shed 2 bases and J 1 base; nucleotides not matched to a gene: 5. The CDR3 runs 18 residues. The CDR3 spells CASSYRTSGGVSYNEQFF. The CDR3 DNA is TGTGCCAGCAGTTACCGGACTAGCGGGGGCGTGTCCTACAATGAGCAGTTCTTC.

The V call is TRBV11-1, the J call TRBJ2-7, with TRBD2 identical over 8 bases. Germline V gene lookup returns CDR1 SGHAT and CDR2 FQDESV (reference sequence). The CDR3 contains 21 residues. The J segment lost 2 bases and the V segment lost 1 base, leaving 22 bases of the junction unmatched. The CDR3 is CASSLELDSGLDFLPTYEQYF. CDR3 nucleotides: TGTGCCAGCAGCTTAGAATTAGATTCGGGACTAGACTTCTTACCTACCTACGAGCAGTACTTC.

The sample holds many counts of this clonotype. The genes are TRBV6-5 and TRBJ1-4, with TRBD1 as a possible D gene (6 bases). V lost 8 bases and J 8 bases, leaving 21 bases between the germline ends. Germline V lookup: CDR1 MNHEY, CDR2 SVGAGI. This CDR3 has 15 residues. CDR3 loop: CASSNTGNTMEKLFF. CDR3 coding DNA: TGTGCCAGCTCGAATACAGGGAATACGATGGAAAAACTGTTTTTT.

The chain carries TRBV7-2 and TRBJ1-5; maybe TRBD1 (5 bases). Germline assignment: CDR1 SGHTA and CDR2 FQGNSA. CDR3 size: 15 residues. V was clipped by 2 bases and J by 4 bases, with 12 bases between them. CDR3 protein: CASSLNGGVNQPQHF. CDR3 in DNA: TGTGCCAGCAGCTTAAACGGGGGGGTGAATCAGCCCCAGCATTTT.

The chain is built from TRBV20-1 and TRBJ1-1; tentative D call: TRBD1 (6 bases). Per the germline V gene, CDR1 is DFQATT and CDR2 is SNEGSKA (reference sequence). The germline V and J ends were trimmed by 2 bases and 5 bases, with 15 bases remaining between them. This CDR3 comprises 14 residues. CDR3 residues: CSARSTLGGTEAFF. The CDR3 DNA is TGCAGTGCTAGATCCACACTAGGGGGGACTGAAGCTTTCTTT.

The chain links TRBV5-1 to TRBJ2-1; weak D call: TRBD2 (6 bases). Germline V CDR1 and CDR2: SGHRS, YFSETQ. The CDR3 loop spans 15 amino acids. Trimming stripped 4 bases from V and 2 bases from J, with 13 bases between. For the CDR3, the DNA is TGCGCCAGCAGCCTAAGCGGGTTCACCTACAATGAGCAGTTCTTC. The encoded protein is CASSLSGFTYNEQFF. Complete variable domain (other parts from reference TRBV5-1 and TRBJ2-1): KAGVTQTPRYLIKTRGQQVTLSCSPISGHRSVSWYQQTPGQGLQFLFEYFSETQRNKGNFPGRFSGRQFSNSRSEMNVSTLELGDSALYLCASSLSGFTYNEQFFGPGTRLTVL.

This clonotype was seen only a few times. This rearrangement joins TRBV19 to TRBJ2-1, with D tentatively TRBD1 (7 bases). CDR3 length: 15 amino acids. From germline, CDR1 is LNHDA and CDR2 SQIVND (reference sequence). V dropped 5 bases and J dropped 11 bases, with 22 bases sitting between them. The CDR3: CASSAYRGGTMKQFF. The CDR3 bases are TGTGCCAGTAGTGCCTACAGGGGAGGAACAATGAAGCAGTTCTTC.

The chain employs TRBV7-2 and TRBJ2-3; no firm D call. Germline loops: CDR1 SGHTA, CDR2 FQGNSA. V was shortened by 6 bases and J by 6 bases, with 13 bases between the two germline ends. This CDR3 is built from 13 residues. The CDR3 here is CASSSVERDTQYF. The CDR3 DNA sequence: TGTGCCAGCAGTTCCGTCGAGAGGGATACGCAGTATTTT.

The chain has TRBV29-1 and TRBJ1-3; possibly TRBD1 for D (5 bases). Germline lookup yields CDR1 SQVTM and CDR2 ANQGSEA. The CDR3 totals 12 residues. The V end lost 3 bases, the J end lost 4 bases, and 7 bases lay between the germline ends. Here the CDR3 reads CSVEAGGNTIYF. The CDR3 DNA follows: TGCAGCGTTGAGGCAGGGGGAAACACCATATATTTT. Supplemented by reference TRBV29-1 and TRBJ1-3, the full variable domain reads SAVISQKPSRDICQRGTSLTIQCQVDSQVTMMFWYRQQPGQSLTLIATANQGSEATYESGFVIDKFPISRPNLTFSTLTVSNMSPEDSSIYLCSVEAGGNTIYFGEGSWLTVV.